A single sample is the source of the 15 T cell receptor beta chains below, sequenced in a study of shared clonotypes between healthy human individuals. TCRdb keeps only in-frame clones here, not all; method: immunoSEQ multiplex PCR. The sample has 1.5 million to 1.9 million clones; 95% to 99% are singletons. The source material was naive CD4+ T cells sorted from blood. Subset of the sample: CD45RA+ positively selected. These receptors were obtained from a man under 40 in good health.

This chain links TRBV27 with TRBJ1-1, with D maybe TRBD1 (6 bases). The CDR3 is 17 amino acids. The V and J ends lost 2 bases and 6 bases respectively, with 22 bases between them. Germline V gene sequence: CDR1 MNHEY, CDR2 SMNVEV (reference sequence). The CDR3 sequence is CASSLMGGGRGGAEAFF. The CDR3, as DNA: TGTGCCAGCAGTTTAATGGGCGGGGGCCGGGGCGGCGCTGAAGCTTTCTTT.

The chain employs TRBV5-8 and TRBJ2-1, with D maybe TRBD2 (6 bases). Germline CDR1 reads SGHTS; CDR2 reads YDEGEE. With 4 bases removed from V and 7 bases from J, the gap between germline ends came to 15 bases. The CDR3 is 14 amino acids. This CDR3 reads CASSRPGLANEQFF. In DNA form, the CDR3 reads TGTGCCAGCAGCCGACCGGGACTGGCAAATGAGCAGTTCTTC.

This sequence joins TRBV25-1 and TRBJ1-2; D is uncertain. CDR1 and CDR2 (germline): MGHDK, SYGVNS. CDR3 length: 12 amino acids. V was shortened by 3 bases and J by 2 bases, with 4 bases between the two germline ends. The CDR3 loop is CASSEGNYGYTF. CDR3 nucleotides: TGTGCCAGCAGTGAGGGGAACTATGGCTACACCTTC.

The gene calls are TRBV30 and TRBJ2-7, with a possible D match to TRBD1 (6 bases). V was cut by 4 bases and J by 1 base, with 8 bases left in between. The germline V gene has CDR1 GTSNPN and CDR2 SVGIG (reference sequence). The CDR3 is 12 residues long. The CDR3 spells CAWIQGSYEQYF. CDR3 DNA: TGTGCCTGGATACAGGGATCCTACGAGCAGTACTTC.

A note on this clone: An end of the junction differs from the germline gene, which may be a read error. The chain uses TRBV2 and TRBJ2-3; TRBD1 is a possible D gene (6 bases). This CDR3 comprises 13 residues. Germline V gene sequence: CDR1 SNHLY, CDR2 FYNNEI. The CDR3 is CASSETMGTPGDF. The CDR3 DNA is TGTGCCAGCAGTGAGACCATGGGGACACCCGGGGATTTT.

The V and J genes are TRBV4-2 and TRBJ2-7; TRBD1 is a possible D gene (6 bases). CDR3 length: 12 residues. V gave up 2 bases and J gave up 6 bases, with 8 bases separating them. Per the germline V gene, CDR1 is LGHNA and CDR2 is YNFKEQ. This CDR3 reads CASSQNRVEQYF. DNA for the CDR3: TGTGCCAGCAGCCAAAACAGGGTCGAGCAGTACTTC.

In its sample, this clone was seen once. The gene calls are TRBV5-1 and TRBJ2-2, with 11 bases that match TRBD1. The germline CDR1 and CDR2 sequences are SGHRS and YFSETQ. The CDR3 has 17 residues. The trim removed 1 base at V and 7 bases at J, leaving 9 bases unmatched. The CDR3 is CASSLSIGQGAGGELFF. The CDR3, as DNA: TGCGCCAGCAGCTTGTCGATCGGACAGGGGGCTGGCGGGGAGCTGTTTTTT.

The chain recombines TRBV5-1 with TRBJ2-1; 11 bases are a match to TRBD2. The length of the CDR3 is 18 residues. V gave up 0 bases and J gave up 1 base; unmatched junction bases: 6. Germline loops: CDR1 SGHRS, CDR2 YFSETQ. In DNA form, the CDR3 reads TGCGCCAGCAGCTTGGGAGGGGGACTAGCGGCTTCCTACAATGAGCAGTTCTTC. Translation gives CASSLGGGLAASYNEQFF.

This clone was seen once. In the same sample, other DNA sequences code for this CDR3. The gene calls are TRBV30 and TRBJ2-6; unclear D gene. The CDR3 sequence is 13 residues long. V lost 5 bases and J 0 bases, leaving 5 bases between the germline ends. The germline gives CDR1 GTSNPN, CDR2 SVGIG (reference sequence). The CDR3 coding sequence is TGTGCCTGGCGATACTCTGGGGCCAACGTCCTGACTTTC. This encodes CAWRYSGANVLTF.

The V call is TRBV7-9, the J call TRBJ2-2, with TRBD2 identical over 7 bases. V lost 6 bases and J lost 7; bases outside the gene matches: 20. Germline-derived CDR1 and CDR2 are SEHNR and FQNEAQ (reference sequence). The CDR3 runs 18 residues. CDR3: CASSSPNKGSSGNGELFF. The CDR3 DNA follows: TGTGCCAGCAGTTCCCCTAATAAGGGGTCAAGCGGGAACGGGGAGCTGTTTTTT.

V usage is TRBV5-1 and J usage is TRBJ2-1; 7 bases line up with TRBD2. The CDR3 is made up of 16 amino acids. V dropped 0 bases and J dropped 8; count of bases not matched to a gene: 11. Germline lookup yields CDR1 SGHRS and CDR2 YFSETQ. The CDR3 here is CASSLAGGSAFDEQFF. The CDR3 bases are TGCGCCAGCAGCTTGGCCGGGGGGTCCGCCTTTGATGAGCAGTTCTTC.

V usage is TRBV6-6 and J usage is TRBJ2-7, with 9 bases lining up with TRBD2. With 8 bases clipped from V and 3 bases from J, the junction kept 8 bases outside the gene matches. Per the germline V gene, CDR1 is MNHNY and CDR2 is SVGAGI (reference sequence). The CDR3 covers 14 residues. For the CDR3, the DNA is TGTGCCAGCGGCGGGAGGGCCATGTACTACGAGCAGTACTTC. This translates into CASGGRAMYYEQYF.

This clone was found once. V and J are TRBV11-2 and TRBJ2-5, with TRBD2 identical over 9 bases. V lost 5 bases, J lost 4 bases, and 8 bases stayed unmatched. The CDR3 is 15 residues long. Germline CDR1 is SGHAT and CDR2 is FQNNGV. Written as DNA, the CDR3 is TGTGCCAGCAGCGATATGCTAGCGGGATCAGAGACCCAGTACTTC. Its protein is CASSDMLAGSETQYF.

This chain joins TRBV6-5 and TRBJ1-6; TRBD1 might be the D (5 bases). V was shortened by 11 bases and J by 9 bases, with 14 bases between the two germline ends. CDR3 length: 12 amino acids. Germline assignment: CDR1 MNHEY and CDR2 SVGAGI. CDR3 loop: CAQQAQSSPLHF. The CDR3 DNA reads as TGTGCCCAACAGGCACAGAGTTCACCCCTCCACTTT.

In regard to this clone: One junction end does not reproduce the germline sequence, and a read error may be involved. V gene TRBV7-7 combines with J gene TRBJ2-3; 8 bases are shared with TRBD2. Germline CDR1 is SSHAT and CDR2 is FNYEAQ (reference sequence). The CDR3 loop spans 16 amino acids. The DNA of the CDR3 is TGTGCTAGCAGCTTAGGTCCTAGCGGGAGCACAGATACGCAGTATTTT. Translated: CASSLGPSGSTDTQYF.